This TCR beta chain was captured in a study of blood T cell repertoires in COVID-19 (dated by TCRdb to about 2020). Study-wide context: The collaborator samples originated in the United States, Italy and Spain and spanned the acute and convalescent phases of COVID-19. Samples were obtained from the ongoing ImmuneRACE study (first 160 participants) and from over 1,000 subjects provided by 6 global collaborators. A de-identified subject ID, COVID-19 status, age in years and sex were almost always included in the sample metadata. The material from the prospective study consisted of cDNA or gDNA derived from T cells, B-cell-depleted T cells, or PBMCs. Deeply sampled blood TCRbeta repertoires from subjects exposed to, actively infected with, or recovered from COVID-19 were included in the dataset. HLA class I and class II types, where available, came from metadata supplied by the sample provider rather than from assay-based typing. A freely available public database, intended as a resource for researchers studying the immune response to SARS-CoV-2, is where the repertoires were released. Overall results and qualifications from the work: The quantity of clinical and demographic metadata differed by source and by participant and was supplied without curation.

The CDR3 numbers 13 residues from cysteine through phenylalanine. CDR3 DNA is the only sequence kept; it has 39 bases, read in frame from the first base. The V and J ends are trimmed by 5 bases and 3 bases, leaving 11 bases between them. From the germline V gene, CDR1 is SGHTS and CDR2 is YDEGEE. TCRbeta CDR3 regions were amplified from genomic DNA by means of the immunoSEQ Assay, a bias-controlled multiplex PCR. Concerning the study's data processing: Within the assay, amplification of reference gene primers was used to estimate how many nucleated cells each sample contained. To quantify the absolute abundance of each unique TCRbeta CDR3 rearrangement, sequence reads were collapsed and filtered. Productive Simpson clonality was computed per sample as the square root of Simpson's diversity index over productive rearrangements. TCRdb provides this immuneACCESS table in a form limited to in-frame rearrangements. Some clones are lacking; in checked studies, under half of them reflect an unresolved V gene, and why the rest are absent is not known. The D gene and trimming were derived from the DNA, and the V and J assignments and clone size from that table. The sample table shows about 25,000 clones, and around 80% are seen once. The ten largest make up roughly 60% of the sample.

Each collaborating institution followed its own protocols to collect whole blood in K2EDTA tubes. For TCRbeta analysis, collaborators shipped samples in one of three forms: frozen whole blood, isolated PBMCs, or DNA extracted from either of those sample types. As to this clone: No antigen is known for it. No much larger clone is present one base from it, and per-base qualities are unavailable.

The specimen was peripheral blood. The rearrangement combines TRBV5-8 with TRBJ1-2; a tentative D match to TRBD1 spans 6 bases. This sequence originates from a woman of 80 years or more with acute or convalescent COVID-19. The CDR3 region has the sequence CASRFNRDYGYTF. The DNA reads TGTGCCAGCAGGTTCAACAGGGACTATGGCTACACCTTC. Where the CDR3 stops, the reference TRBV5-8 and TRBJ1-2 genes take over; the full variable domain is EAGVTQSPTHLIKTRGQQATLRCSPISGHTSVYWYQQALGLGLQFLLWYDEGEERNRGNFPPRFSGRQFPNYSSELNVNALELEDSALYLCASRFNRDYGYTFGSGTRLTVV.